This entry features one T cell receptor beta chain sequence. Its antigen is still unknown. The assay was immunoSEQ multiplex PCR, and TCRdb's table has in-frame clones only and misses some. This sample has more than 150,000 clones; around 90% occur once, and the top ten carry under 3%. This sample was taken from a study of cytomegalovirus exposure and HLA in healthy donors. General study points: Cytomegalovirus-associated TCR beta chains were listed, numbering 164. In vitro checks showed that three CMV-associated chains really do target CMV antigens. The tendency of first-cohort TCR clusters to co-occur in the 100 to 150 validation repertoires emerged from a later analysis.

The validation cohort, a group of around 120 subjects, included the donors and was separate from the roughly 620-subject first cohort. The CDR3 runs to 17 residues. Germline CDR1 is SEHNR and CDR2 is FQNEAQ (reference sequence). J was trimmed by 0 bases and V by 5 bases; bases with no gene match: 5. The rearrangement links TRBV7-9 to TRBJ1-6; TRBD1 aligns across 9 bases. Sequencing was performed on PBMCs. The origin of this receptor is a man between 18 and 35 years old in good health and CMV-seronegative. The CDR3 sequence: CASSPTTGGSYNSPLHF. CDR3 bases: TGTGCCAGCAGCCCGACGACAGGGGGCTCCTATAATTCACCCCTCCACTTT.